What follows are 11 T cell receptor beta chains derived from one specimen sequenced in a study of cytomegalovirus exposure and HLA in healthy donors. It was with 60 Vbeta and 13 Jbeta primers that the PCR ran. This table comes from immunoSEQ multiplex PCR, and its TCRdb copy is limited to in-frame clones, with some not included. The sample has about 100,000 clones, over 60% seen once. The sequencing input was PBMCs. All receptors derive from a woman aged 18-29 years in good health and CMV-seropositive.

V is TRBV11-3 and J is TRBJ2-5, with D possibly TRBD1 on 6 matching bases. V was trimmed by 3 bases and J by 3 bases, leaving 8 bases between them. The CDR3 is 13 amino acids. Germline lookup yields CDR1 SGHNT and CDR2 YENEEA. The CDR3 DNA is TGTGCCAGCAGCTTTAGGACAGAAGAGACCCAGTACTTC. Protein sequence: CASSFRTEETQYF.

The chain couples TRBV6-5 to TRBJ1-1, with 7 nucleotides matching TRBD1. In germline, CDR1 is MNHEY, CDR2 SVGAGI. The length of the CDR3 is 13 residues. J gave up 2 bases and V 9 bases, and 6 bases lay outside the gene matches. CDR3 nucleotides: TGTGCCAGACGGGACAGCTTAAACACTGAAGCTTTCTTT. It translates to CARRDSLNTEAFF.

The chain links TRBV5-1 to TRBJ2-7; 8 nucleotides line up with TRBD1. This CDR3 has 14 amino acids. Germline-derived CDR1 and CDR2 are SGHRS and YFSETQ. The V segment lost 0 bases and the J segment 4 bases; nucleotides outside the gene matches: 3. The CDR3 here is CASSLEGTGYEQYF. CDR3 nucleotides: TGCGCCAGCAGCTTGGAGGGGACAGGTTACGAGCAGTACTTC.

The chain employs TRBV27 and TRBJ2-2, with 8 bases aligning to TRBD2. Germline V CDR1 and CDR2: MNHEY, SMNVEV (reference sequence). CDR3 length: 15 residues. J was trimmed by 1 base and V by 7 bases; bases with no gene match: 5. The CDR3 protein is CASTSGGLNTGELFF. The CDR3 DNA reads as TGTGCCAGCACCTCGGGGGGGTTGAACACCGGGGAGCTGTTTTTT.

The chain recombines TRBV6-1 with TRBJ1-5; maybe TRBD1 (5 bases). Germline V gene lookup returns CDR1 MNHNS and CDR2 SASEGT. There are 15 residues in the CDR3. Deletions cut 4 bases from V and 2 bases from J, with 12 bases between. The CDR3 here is CASSVRGLGNQPQHF. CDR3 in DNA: TGTGCCAGCAGTGTTAGGGGTTTGGGCAATCAGCCCCAGCATTTT.

CDR3 DNA sequence: TGTGCCAGCAGGCGACTAGCGGGAGGCTACGAGCAGTACTTC. Amino acid sequence: CASRRLAGGYEQYF. The rearrangement links TRBV6-6 to TRBJ2-7; 13 bases are shared with TRBD2. Germline loops: CDR1 MNHNY, CDR2 SVGAGI (reference sequence). The CDR3 is 14 residues long. V lost 6 bases and J lost 3; bases outside the gene matches: 2.

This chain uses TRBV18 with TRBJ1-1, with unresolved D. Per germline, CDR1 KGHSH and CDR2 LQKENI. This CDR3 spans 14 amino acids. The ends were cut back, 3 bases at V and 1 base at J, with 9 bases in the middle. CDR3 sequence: CASSPQAANTEAFF. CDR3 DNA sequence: TGTGCCAGCTCACCTCAGGCAGCGAACACTGAAGCTTTCTTT.

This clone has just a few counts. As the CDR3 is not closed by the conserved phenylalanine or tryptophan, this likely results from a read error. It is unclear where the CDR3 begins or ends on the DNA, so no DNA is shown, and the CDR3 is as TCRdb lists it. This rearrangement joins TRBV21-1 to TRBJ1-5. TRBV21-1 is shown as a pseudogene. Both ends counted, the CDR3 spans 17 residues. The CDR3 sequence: CASSKGAAGFSNQPQHV.

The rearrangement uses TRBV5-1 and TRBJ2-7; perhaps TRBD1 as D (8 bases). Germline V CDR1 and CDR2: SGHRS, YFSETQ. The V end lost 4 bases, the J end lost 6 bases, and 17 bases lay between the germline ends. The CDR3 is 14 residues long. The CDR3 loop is CASSPGTGGGEQYF. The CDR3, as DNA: TGCGCCAGCAGCCCCGGTACAGGGGGGGGCGAGCAGTACTTC. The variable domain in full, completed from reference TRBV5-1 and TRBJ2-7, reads KAGVTQTPRYLIKTRGQQVTLSCSPISGHRSVSWYQQTPGQGLQFLFEYFSETQRNKGNFPGRFSGRQFSNSRSEMNVSTLELGDSALYLCASSPGTGGGEQYFGPGTRLTVT.

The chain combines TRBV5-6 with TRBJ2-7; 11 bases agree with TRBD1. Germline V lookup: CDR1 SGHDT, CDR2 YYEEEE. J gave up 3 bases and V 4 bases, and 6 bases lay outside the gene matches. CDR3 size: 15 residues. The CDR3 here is CASSAWTGGNYEQYF. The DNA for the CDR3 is TGTGCCAGCAGCGCATGGACAGGGGGCAACTACGAGCAGTACTTC. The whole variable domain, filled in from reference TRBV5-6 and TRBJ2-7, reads DAGVTQSPTHLIKTRGQQVTLRCSPKSGHDTVSWYQQALGQGPQFIFQYYEEEERQRGNFPDRFSGHQFPNYSSELNVNALLLGDSALYLCASSAWTGGNYEQYFGPGTRLTVT.

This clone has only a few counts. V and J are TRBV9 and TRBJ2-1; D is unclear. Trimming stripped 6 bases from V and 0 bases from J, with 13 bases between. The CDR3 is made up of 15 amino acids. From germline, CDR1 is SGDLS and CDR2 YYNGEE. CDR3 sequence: CASNGGGSSYNEQFF. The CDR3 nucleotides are TGTGCCAGCAATGGTGGCGGAAGCTCCTACAATGAGCAGTTCTTC.